One T cell receptor beta chain is described in this entry. Antigen unknown. The data were taken from a study of OX40 agonist ivuxolimab in advanced cancers. Study-level results: At 0.1 to 3.0 mg/kg, CD4+ and CD8+ blood T cells expanded clonally by week 6.

This CDR3 has 15 amino acids. Trimming left V 0 bases short and J 10 bases short, with 16 bases between. Germline V gene sequence: CDR1 MNHNY, CDR2 SVGAGI (reference sequence). Using immunoSEQ multiplex PCR, the repertoire was profiled, and TCRdb retains in-frame clones only, with some absent. The sample yields some 41,000 clones, approximately 87% seen once. The chain has TRBV6-6 and TRBJ1-3, with D perhaps matching TRBD1 (5 bases). Sequenced here: CD4+ or CD8+ T cells sorted from blood, sampled in a trial of the OX40 agonist ivuxolimab. This clonotype was obtained from an adult with an advanced solid tumor such as melanoma, head and neck, liver or kidney cancer. DNA of the CDR3: TGTGCCAGCAGTTACTCCGGGGCCGGCACGGGGACCATATATTTT. Amino acid sequence: CASSYSGAGTGTIYF.